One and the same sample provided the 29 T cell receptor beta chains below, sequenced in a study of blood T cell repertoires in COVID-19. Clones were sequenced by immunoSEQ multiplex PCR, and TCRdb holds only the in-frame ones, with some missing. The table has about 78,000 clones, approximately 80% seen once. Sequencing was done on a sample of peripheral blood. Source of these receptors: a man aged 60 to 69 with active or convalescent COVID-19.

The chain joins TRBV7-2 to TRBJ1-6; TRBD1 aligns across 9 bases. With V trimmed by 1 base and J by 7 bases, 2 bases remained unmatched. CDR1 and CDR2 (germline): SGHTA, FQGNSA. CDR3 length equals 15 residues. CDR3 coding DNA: TGTGCCAGCAGCTTAGGGGGACAGGGAAATTCACCCCTCCACTTT. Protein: CASSLGGQGNSPLHF. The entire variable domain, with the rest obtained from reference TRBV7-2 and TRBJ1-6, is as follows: GAGVSQSPSNKVTEKGKDVELRCDPISGHTALYWYRQSLGQGLEFLIYFQGNSAPDKSGLPSDRFSAERTGGSVSTLTIQRTQQEDSAVYLCASSLGGQGNSPLHFGNGTRLTVT.

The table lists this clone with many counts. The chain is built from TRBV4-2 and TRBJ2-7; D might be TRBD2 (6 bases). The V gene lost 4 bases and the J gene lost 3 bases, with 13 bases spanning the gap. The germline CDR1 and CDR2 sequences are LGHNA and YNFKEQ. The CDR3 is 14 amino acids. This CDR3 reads CASSPDMGGYEQYF. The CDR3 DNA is TGTGCCAGCAGCCCTGATATGGGGGGCTACGAGCAGTACTTC.

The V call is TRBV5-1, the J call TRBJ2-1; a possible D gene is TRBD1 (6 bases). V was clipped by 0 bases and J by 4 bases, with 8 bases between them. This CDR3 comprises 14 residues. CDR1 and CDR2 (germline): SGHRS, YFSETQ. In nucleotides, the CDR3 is TGCGCCAGCAGCTTGGGACAGGTATACAATGAGCAGTTCTTC. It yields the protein CASSLGQVYNEQFF.

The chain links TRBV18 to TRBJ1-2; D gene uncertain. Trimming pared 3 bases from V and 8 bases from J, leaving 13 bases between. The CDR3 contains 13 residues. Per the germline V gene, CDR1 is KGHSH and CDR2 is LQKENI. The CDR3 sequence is CASSPDLWSGYTF. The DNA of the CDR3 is TGTGCCAGCTCACCGGATCTGTGGAGCGGCTACACCTTC.

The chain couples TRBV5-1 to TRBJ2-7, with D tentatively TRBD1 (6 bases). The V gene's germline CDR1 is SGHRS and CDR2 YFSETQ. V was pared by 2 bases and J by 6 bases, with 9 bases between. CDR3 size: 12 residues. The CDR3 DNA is TGCGCCAGCAGCTTAGGGGGTGGCGAGCAGTACTTC. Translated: CASSLGGGEQYF.

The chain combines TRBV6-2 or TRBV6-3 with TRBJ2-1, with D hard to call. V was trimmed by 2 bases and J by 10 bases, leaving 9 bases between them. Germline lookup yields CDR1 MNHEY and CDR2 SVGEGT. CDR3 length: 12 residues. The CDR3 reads CASSYLRGEQFF. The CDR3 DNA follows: TGTGCCAGCAGTTACCTCCGAGGAGAGCAGTTCTTC.

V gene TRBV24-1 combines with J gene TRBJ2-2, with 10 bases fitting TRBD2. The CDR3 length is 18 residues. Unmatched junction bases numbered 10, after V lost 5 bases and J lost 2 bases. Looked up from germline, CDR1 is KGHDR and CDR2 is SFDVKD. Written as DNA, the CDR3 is TGTGCCACCAGTGCGCTAGCGGGGGACCCGGCTAACACCGGGGAGCTGTTTTTT. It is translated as CATSALAGDPANTGELFF.

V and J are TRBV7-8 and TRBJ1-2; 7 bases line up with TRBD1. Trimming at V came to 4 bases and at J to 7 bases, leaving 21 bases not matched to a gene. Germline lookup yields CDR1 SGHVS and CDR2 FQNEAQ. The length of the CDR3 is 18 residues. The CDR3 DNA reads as TGTGCCAGCAGCTCATACAGGGGCGGAACTATGGCTACACCTGGCTACACCTTC. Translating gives CASSSYRGGTMATPGYTF. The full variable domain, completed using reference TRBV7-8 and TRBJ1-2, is GAGVSQSPRYKVAKRGQDVALRCDPISGHVSLFWYQQALGQGPEFLTYFQNEAQLDKSGLPSDRFFAERPEGSVSTLKIQRTQQEDSAVYLCASSSYRGGTMATPGYTFGSGTRLTVV.

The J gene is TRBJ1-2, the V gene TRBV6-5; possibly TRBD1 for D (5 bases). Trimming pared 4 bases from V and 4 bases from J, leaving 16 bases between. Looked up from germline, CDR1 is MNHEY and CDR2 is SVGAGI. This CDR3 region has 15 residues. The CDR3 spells CASSLDGQGGYGYTF. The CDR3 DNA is TGTGCCAGCAGTTTAGATGGCCAGGGTGGCTATGGCTACACCTTC.

Here the CDR3 DNA reads TGCAGTGCTAGTAGGAGGACTGAAGCTTTCTTT. Protein product: CSASRRTEAFF. This chain links TRBV20-1 with TRBJ1-1, with D hard to call. The CDR3 length is 11 residues. The V end lost 3 bases, the J end lost 5 bases, and 7 bases lay between the germline ends. From germline, CDR1 is DFQATT and CDR2 SNEGSKA (reference sequence).

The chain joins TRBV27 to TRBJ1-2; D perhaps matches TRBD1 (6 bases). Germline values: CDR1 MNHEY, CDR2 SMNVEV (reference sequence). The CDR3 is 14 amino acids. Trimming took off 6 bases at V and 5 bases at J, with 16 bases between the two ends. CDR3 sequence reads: CASSTVGAGYGYTF. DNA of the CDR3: TGTGCCAGCAGCACCGTGGGGGCGGGTTATGGCTACACCTTC.

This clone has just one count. This chain's CDR3 is CASSPTWGGRHNEKLFF. DNA for the CDR3: TGTGCCAGCAGTCCCACCTGGGGGGGCCGGCATAATGAAAAACTGTTTTTT. The V gene is TRBV27, the J gene TRBJ1-4; D might be TRBD1 (6 bases). V gave up 5 bases and J gave up 4 bases, with 20 bases separating them. This CDR3 region has 17 residues. Per germline, CDR1 MNHEY and CDR2 SMNVEV (reference sequence).

The CDR3 DNA is TGTGCCAGCAGCACCCGGGACAGACCCTACGAGCAGTACTTC. As protein: CASSTRDRPYEQYF. The chain couples TRBV11-3 to TRBJ2-7; 7 bases agree with TRBD1. Germline V CDR1 and CDR2: SGHNT, YENEEA. V gave up 5 bases and J gave up 2 bases; unmatched junction bases: 6. The CDR3 has 14 amino acids. The full variable domain, its missing parts supplied by reference TRBV11-3 and TRBJ2-7, is EAGVVQSPRYKIIEKKQPVAFWCNPISGHNTLYWYLQNLGQGPELLIRYENEEAVDDSQLPKDRFSAERLKGVDSTLKIQPAELGDSAVYLCASSTRDRPYEQYFGPGTRLTVT.

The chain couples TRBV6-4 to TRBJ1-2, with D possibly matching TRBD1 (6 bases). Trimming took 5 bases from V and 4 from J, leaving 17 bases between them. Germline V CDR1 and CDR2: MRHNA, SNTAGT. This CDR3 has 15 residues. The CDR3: CASSPTPGHLYGYTF. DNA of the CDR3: TGTGCCAGCAGTCCCACTCCGGGACACCTCTATGGCTACACCTTC.

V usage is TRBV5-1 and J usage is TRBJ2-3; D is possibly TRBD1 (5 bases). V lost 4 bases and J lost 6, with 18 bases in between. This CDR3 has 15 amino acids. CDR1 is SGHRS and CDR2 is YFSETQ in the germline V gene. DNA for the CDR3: TGCGCCAGCAGCCGTGAACCGGACATCTCGGATACGCAGTATTTT. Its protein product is CASSREPDISDTQYF.

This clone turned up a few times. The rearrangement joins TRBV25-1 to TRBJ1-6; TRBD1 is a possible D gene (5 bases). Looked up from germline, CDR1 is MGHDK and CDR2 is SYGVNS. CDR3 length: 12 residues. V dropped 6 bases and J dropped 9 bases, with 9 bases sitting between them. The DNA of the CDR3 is TGTGCCAGCAGAGGGAGGGGTTCACCCCTCCACTTT. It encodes CASRGRGSPLHF.

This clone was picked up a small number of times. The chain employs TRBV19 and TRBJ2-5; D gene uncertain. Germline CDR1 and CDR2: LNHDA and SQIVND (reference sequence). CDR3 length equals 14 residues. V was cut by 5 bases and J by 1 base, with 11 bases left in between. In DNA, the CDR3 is TGTGCCAGTAGTGGGCACCGAATCCAAGAGACCCAGTACTTC. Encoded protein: CASSGHRIQETQYF.

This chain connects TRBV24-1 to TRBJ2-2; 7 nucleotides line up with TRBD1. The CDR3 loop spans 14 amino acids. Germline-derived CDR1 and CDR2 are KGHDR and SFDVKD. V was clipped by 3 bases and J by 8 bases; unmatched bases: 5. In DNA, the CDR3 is TGTGCCACCAGTGATGGACAGGTGACGGGGGAGCTGTTTTTT. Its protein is CATSDGQVTGELFF.

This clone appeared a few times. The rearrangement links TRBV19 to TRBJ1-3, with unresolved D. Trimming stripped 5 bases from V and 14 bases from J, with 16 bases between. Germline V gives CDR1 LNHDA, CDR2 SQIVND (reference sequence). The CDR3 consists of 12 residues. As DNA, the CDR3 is TGTGCCAGTAGTGAGCCTACCGCGTGTTTATATTTT. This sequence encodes CASSEPTACLYF.

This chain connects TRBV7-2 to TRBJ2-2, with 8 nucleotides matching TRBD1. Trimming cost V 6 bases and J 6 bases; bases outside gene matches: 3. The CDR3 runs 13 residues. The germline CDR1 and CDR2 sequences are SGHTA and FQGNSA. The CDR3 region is CASRSQGAGELFF. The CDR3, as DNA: TGTGCCAGCAGATCACAGGGGGCCGGGGAGCTGTTTTTT.

Here the CDR3 reads CASSTRQGLTYEQYF. Here the CDR3 DNA reads TGTGCCAGCAGCACGAGACAGGGTCTAACCTACGAGCAGTACTTC. The V and J genes are TRBV7-2 and TRBJ2-7; TRBD1 matches 7 bases. There are 15 residues in the CDR3. Unmatched junction bases numbered 9, after V lost 5 bases and J lost 2 bases. Germline V CDR1 and CDR2: SGHTA, FQGNSA.

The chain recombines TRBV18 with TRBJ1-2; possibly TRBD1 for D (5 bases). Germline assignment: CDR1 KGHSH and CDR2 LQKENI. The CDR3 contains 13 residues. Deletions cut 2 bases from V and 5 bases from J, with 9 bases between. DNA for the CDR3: TGTGCCAGCTCACCAGGAGGGGTTTATGGCTACACCTTC. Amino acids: CASSPGGVYGYTF.

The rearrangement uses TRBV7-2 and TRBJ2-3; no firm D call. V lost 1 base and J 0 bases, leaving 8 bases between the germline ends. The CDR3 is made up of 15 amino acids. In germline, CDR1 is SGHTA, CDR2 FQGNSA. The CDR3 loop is CASSLVGPSTDTQYF. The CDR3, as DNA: TGTGCCAGCAGCTTAGTTGGGCCTAGCACAGATACGCAGTATTTT. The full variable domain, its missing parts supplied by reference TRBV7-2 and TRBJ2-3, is GAGVSQSPSNKVTEKGKDVELRCDPISGHTALYWYRQSLGQGLEFLIYFQGNSAPDKSGLPSDRFSAERTGGSVSTLTIQRTQQEDSAVYLCASSLVGPSTDTQYFGPGTRLTVL.

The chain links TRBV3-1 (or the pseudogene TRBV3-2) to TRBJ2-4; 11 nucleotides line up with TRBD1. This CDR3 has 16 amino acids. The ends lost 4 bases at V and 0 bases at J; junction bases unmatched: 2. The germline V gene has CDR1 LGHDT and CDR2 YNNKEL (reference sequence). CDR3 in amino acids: CASSPGQGGAKNIQYF. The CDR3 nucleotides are TGTGCCAGCAGCCCGGGACAGGGGGGAGCCAAAAACATTCAGTACTTC.

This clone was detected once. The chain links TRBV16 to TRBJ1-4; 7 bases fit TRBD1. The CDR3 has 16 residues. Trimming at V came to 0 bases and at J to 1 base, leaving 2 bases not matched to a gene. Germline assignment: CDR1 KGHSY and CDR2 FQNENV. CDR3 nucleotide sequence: TGTGCCAGCAGCCAATCAAGACAGGGAACTAATGAAAAACTGTTTTTT. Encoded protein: CASSQSRQGTNEKLFF.

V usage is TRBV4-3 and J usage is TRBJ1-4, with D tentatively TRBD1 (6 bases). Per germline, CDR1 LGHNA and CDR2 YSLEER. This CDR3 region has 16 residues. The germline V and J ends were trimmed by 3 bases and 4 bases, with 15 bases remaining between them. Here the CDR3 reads CASSQTTGTYNEKLFF. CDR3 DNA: TGCGCCAGCAGCCAGACCACGGGGACATATAATGAAAAACTGTTTTTT.

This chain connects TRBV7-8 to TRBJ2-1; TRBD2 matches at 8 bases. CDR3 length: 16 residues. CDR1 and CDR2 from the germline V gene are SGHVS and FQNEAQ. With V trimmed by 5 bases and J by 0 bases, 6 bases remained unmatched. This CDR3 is CASSPGGGSSYNEQFF. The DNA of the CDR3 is TGTGCCAGCAGCCCCGGGGGGGGGAGCTCCTACAATGAGCAGTTCTTC. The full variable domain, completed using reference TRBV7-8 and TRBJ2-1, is GAGVSQSPRYKVAKRGQDVALRCDPISGHVSLFWYQQALGQGPEFLTYFQNEAQLDKSGLPSDRFFAERPEGSVSTLKIQRTQQEDSAVYLCASSPGGGSSYNEQFFGPGTRLTVL.

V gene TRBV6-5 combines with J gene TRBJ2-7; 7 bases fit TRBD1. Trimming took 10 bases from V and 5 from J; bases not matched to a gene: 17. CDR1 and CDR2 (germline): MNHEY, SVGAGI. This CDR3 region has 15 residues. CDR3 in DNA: TGTGCCATTAGCGACCTCGGGACAGCCAGAAACGAGCAGTACTTC. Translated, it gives CAISDLGTARNEQYF.

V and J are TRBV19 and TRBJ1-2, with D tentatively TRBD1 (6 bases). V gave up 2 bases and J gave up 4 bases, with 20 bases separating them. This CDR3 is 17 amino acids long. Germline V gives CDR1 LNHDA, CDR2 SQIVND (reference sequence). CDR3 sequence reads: CASSILAGEGQRYGYTF. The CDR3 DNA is TGTGCCAGTAGTATACTAGCTGGCGAGGGACAACGCTATGGCTACACCTTC.